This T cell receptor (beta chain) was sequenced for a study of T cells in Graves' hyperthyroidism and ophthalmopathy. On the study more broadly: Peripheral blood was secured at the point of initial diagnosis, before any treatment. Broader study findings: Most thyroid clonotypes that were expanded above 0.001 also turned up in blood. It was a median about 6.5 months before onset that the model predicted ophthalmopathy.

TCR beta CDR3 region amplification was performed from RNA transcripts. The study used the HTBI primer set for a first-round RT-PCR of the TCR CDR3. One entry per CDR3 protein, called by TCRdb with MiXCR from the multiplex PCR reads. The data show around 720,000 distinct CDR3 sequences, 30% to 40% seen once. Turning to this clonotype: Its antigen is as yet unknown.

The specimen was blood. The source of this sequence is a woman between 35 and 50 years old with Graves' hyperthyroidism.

The CDR3 reads CASSSRGVAGELFF. CDR3 DNA: TGCGCCAGCAGCTCCAGGGGGGTTGCCGGGGAGCTGTTTTTT. The rearrangement joins TRBV5-1 to TRBJ2-2, with a weak D call TRBD1 (7 bases). This CDR3 contains 14 residues. Trimming took off 3 bases at V and 6 bases at J, with 12 bases between the two ends. Germline CDR1 is SGHRS and CDR2 is YFSETQ.